This TCR beta chain was sequenced in a study of long-term antiretroviral therapy in people with HIV. Regarding the study as a whole: Data on ART adherence, viral resistance or therapy changes were unavailable.

V shed 1 base, J shed 0 bases, and the junction held 7 bases outside the gene matches. CDR1 SGDLS and CDR2 YYNGEE come from the germline V gene. The CDR3 is 18 amino acids. On this clone: What it binds is not known.

Version v3.0 of the immunoSEQ assay ran at survey level. Repertoires were generated with immunoSEQ multiplex PCR, while TCRdb's copy carries only in-frame clones and drops some. The data contain under 8,000 clones, around 73% of them singletons. The sequence came from a man aged 40-49 years with HIV. The rearrangement links TRBV9 to TRBJ1-4; the match to TRBD1 covers 9 bases. Sequenced here: unsorted PBMCs, sampled 0.2 years after starting antiretroviral therapy. The CDR3 DNA reads as TGTGCCAGCAGCGTAAGACAGGGGGGGGAGGCAACTAATGAAAAACTGTTTTTT. Translating it yields CASSVRQGGEATNEKLFF.